Included here is one TCR beta chain sequence, with context. This entry belongs to a study of blood T cell repertoires in COVID-19. Across the study: Specimens from acute and convalescent COVID-19 originated in the United States, Italy and Spain.

Enrolment of Seattle patients took place during active infection, and they were followed longitudinally. Deletions cut 1 base from V and 8 bases from J, with 14 bases between. CDR3 length equals 14 residues. In germline, CDR1 is SEHNR, CDR2 FQNEAQ (reference sequence). The protocol was immunoSEQ multiplex PCR, while the TCRdb copy is restricted to in-frame clones and leaves out a portion. The sample yields 200,000 to 250,000 clones, around 80% seen once. The TCR was taken from an elderly woman with COVID-19, enrolled during active disease. This chain joins TRBV7-9 and TRBJ1-2, with D uncertain. The sequencing sample was made of peripheral blood. This CDR3 is CASSLDSEGGGYTF. For the CDR3, the DNA is TGTGCCAGCAGCTTAGATTCCGAGGGCGGGGGCTACACCTTC.